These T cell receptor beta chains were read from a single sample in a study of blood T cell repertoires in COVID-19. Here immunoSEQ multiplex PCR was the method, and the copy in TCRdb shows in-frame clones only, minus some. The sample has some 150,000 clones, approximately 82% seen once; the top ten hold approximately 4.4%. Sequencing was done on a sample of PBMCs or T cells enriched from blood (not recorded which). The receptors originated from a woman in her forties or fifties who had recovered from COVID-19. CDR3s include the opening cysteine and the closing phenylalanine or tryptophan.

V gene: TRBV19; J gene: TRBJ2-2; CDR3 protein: CASSLTSATGELFF
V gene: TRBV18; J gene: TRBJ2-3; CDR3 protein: CASSPTSGSTDTQYF
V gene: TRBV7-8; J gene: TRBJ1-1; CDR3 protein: CASSLARGPTEAFF
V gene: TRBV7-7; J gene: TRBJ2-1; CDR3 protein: CASSLGLAGGEQFF
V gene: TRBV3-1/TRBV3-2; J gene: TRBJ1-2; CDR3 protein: CASSQALTGDYGYTF
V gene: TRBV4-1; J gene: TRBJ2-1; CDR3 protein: CASSLGRQGPVNEQFF
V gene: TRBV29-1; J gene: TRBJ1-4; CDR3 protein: CSVEWGSNEKLFF
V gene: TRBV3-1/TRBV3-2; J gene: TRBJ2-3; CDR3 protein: CASSLGQDRITDTQYF
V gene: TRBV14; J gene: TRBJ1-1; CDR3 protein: CASSSWDTRNTEAFF
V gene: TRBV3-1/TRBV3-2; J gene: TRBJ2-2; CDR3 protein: CASSPYRPGRENTGELFF
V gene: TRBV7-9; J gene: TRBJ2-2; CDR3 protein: CASTLGTGGFTGELFF
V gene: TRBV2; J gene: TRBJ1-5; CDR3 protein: CASCSRNLQGQPQHF
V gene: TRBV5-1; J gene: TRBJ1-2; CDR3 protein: CASREPGTGDNYGYTF
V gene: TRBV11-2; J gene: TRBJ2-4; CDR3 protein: CASSRGGGQDIQYF
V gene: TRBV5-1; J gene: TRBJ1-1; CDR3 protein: CASSTRLGGDTEAFF
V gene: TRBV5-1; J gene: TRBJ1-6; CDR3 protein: CASTRGTVNSPLHF
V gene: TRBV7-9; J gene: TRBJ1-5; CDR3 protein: CASSLPGQPQHF
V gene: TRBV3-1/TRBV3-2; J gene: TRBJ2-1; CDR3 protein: CASMNSGSNEQFF
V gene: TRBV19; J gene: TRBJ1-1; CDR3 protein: CASSIGGNTEAFF
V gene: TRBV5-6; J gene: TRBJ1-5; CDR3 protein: CASSSSSQPQHF
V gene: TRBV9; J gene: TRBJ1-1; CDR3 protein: CASSATANTEAFF
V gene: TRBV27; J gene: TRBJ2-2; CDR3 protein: CASSPYLRKTFGELFF
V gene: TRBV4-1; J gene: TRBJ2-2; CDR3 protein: CASSHLVRAGVTGELFF
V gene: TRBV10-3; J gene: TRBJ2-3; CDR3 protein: CAISPLTQYF
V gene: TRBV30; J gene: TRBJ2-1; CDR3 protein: CAWSGYTNEQFF
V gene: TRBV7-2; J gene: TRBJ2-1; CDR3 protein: CASSLAGTTGDNEQFF
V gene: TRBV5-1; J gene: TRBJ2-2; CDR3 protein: CASSLAGTDTGELFF
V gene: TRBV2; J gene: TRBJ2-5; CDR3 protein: CASSEALVAGGQETQYF
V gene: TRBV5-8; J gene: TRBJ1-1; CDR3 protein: CASNRRGNTEAFF
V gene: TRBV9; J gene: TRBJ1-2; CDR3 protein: CASSVGGDQLAYGYTF
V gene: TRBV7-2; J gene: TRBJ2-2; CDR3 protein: CAGRGGRNTGELFF
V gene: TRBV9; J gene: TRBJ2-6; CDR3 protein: CASSVGNRGANVLTF